Given below is one T cell receptor beta chain in context. As yet, its antigen is unknown. The sample is drawn from a study of T cell responses to AZD1222 COVID-19 vaccine. Study results and caveats: Samples come after the peak T cell response, not at day 14.

Some clones are missing from TCRdb's copy, which holds only in-frame ones; the method was immunoSEQ multiplex PCR. The sample shows approximately 150,000 clones, about 90% of them seen only once. V was cut by 1 base and J by 6 bases, with 13 bases left in between. Looked up from germline, CDR1 is LGHDT and CDR2 is YNNKEL (reference sequence). The CDR3 has 15 amino acids. The specimen was peripheral blood, collected on day 0 of MenACWY control vaccination. The chain is built from TRBV3-1 (or the pseudogene TRBV3-2) and TRBJ2-1; tentatively, D is TRBD1 or TRBD2 (6 bases each). The TCR comes from an adult in good health. The CDR3 spells CASSQGTVGGNEQFF. The CDR3 DNA sequence: TGTGCCAGCAGCCAAGGGACAGTGGGAGGCAATGAGCAGTTCTTC.